These 2 T cell receptor beta chains came from one sample sequenced in a study of tissue T cells after allogeneic stem cell transplantation. Time point reported: mouse harvest day 7 after allogeneic transplant. Each mouse received 10^7 T-cell-depleted marrow cells plus 10^6 splenic CD5+ T cells by tail vein. Sequencing used immunoSEQ multiplex PCR; TCRdb keeps in-frame clones, though not all of them. The sample shows 9,900 or so clones, approximately 38% of them seen only once. The sequenced sample was skin. These receptors all stem from a female BALB/c mouse given C57BL/6 T cells with graft-versus-host disease after an allogeneic hematopoietic cell transplant.

This clone was counted between two and nine times. The gene symbols are mouse symbols. The read comes to an end 1 residue before the CDR3 does, leaving the germline J gene to fill in the end. The rearrangement joins TRBV12-2 to TRBJ2-1, with 9 bases lining up with TRBD1. The CDR3 is made up of 15 amino acids. V was pared by 0 bases and J by 9 bases, with 8 bases of the junction left unmatched. Germline V gene data show CDR1 as SGHLS and CDR2 as HYDKME. CDR3 DNA, as far as it was read: TGTGCCAGCTCTCTCGAGAACAGGGGGCGTGATGAGCAGTTC. Its translation: CASSLENRGRDEQF. The whole CDR3 sequence reads CASSLENRGRDEQFF.

In regard to this clone: The germline and genes are mouse ones. From the germline J gene comes the end of the CDR3, since the read stops 1 residue before it. The genes are TRBV5 and TRBJ2-2, with 13 positions matching TRBD2. The CDR3 runs to 16 residues. With 4 bases clipped from V and 3 bases from J, the junction kept 2 bases outside the gene matches. Looked up from germline, CDR1 is LGHNA and CDR2 is YNLKQL (reference sequence). The CDR3 spells CASSLGLGGDTGQLYF. CDR3 DNA (partial): TGTGCCAGCAGCCTGGGACTGGGGGGGGACACCGGGCAGCTCTAC.